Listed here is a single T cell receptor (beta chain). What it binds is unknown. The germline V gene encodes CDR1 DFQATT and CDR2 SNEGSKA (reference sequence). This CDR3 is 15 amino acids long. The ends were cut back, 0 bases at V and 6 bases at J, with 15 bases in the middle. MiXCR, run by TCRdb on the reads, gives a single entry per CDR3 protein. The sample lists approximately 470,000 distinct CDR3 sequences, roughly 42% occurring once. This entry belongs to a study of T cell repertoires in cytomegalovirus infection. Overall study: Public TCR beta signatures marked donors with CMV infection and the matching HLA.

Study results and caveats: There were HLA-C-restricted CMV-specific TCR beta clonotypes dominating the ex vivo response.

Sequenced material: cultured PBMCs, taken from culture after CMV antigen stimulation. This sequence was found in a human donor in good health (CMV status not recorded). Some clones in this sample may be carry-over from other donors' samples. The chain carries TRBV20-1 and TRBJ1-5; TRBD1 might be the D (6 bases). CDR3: CSARDWGGAGQPQHF. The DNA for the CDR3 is TGCAGTGCTAGAGATTGGGGGGGGGCCGGTCAGCCCCAGCATTTT.